This T cell receptor (beta chain) was found in a study of neurological immune-mediated disorders. MiXCR was run by TCRdb on the 5' RACE reads, yielding one entry per CDR3 protein. The sample records approximately 59,000 distinct CDR3 sequences, roughly 5% being singletons. This clonotype was picked up many times. CDR3 length equals 12 residues. The germline gives CDR1 MNHEY, CDR2 SVGEGT. V was cut by 6 bases and J by 6 bases, with 10 bases left in between. The J gene is TRBJ2-3, the V gene TRBV6-2 or TRBV6-3, with a weak D call TRBD1 (6 bases). The sample consisted of PBMCs. The TCR was taken from a human donor with multiple sclerosis. The donor label of this sample is uncertain. In DNA form, the CDR3 reads TGTGCCAGCAGCCCCACAGGGGATACGCAGTATTTT. Its protein is CASSPTGDTQYF.